Presented here are 5 T cell receptor beta chains from one specimen sequenced in a study of follicular helper T cells after annual influenza vaccination (dated by TCRdb to the late 2010s). Library method: the immunoSEQ multiplex PCR assay. TCRdb limited this immuneACCESS table to in-frame rearrangements with V and J called. A share of clones is missing; checked studies link under half to unresolved V genes, and the rest is unexplained. For this sample the table gives roughly 15,000 clones, of which roughly 80% were detected only once. The ten largest make up about 1.3% of the sample. The time point label corresponds to: 2014-2015 season, 7 days after vaccination. The material sequenced was CXCR5+ CD38- circulating T follicular helper cells from blood, taken 7 days after influenza vaccination. The sample's cell subset or site label is to be understood as: circulating Tfh, non-naive CD4+CXCR5+PD-1+ (ICOS+CD38+ or ICOS-CD38-). These receptors were taken from an adult who received the influenza vaccine.

V and J are TRBV11-1 and TRBJ2-7, with a tentative D call TRBD2 (5 bases). Germline assignment: CDR1 SGHAT and CDR2 FQDESV (reference sequence). This CDR3 is 13 amino acids long. The ends were cut back, 1 base at V and 6 bases at J, with 10 bases in the middle. In nucleotides, the CDR3 is TGTGCCAGCAGCTTAGTTAGAGGAGGCGAGCAGTACTTC. This translates into CASSLVRGGEQYF.

The V gene is TRBV30, the J gene TRBJ1-3; unclear D gene. The V and J ends lost 5 bases and 0 bases respectively, with 5 bases between them. The CDR3 has 12 amino acids. The germline CDR1 and CDR2 sequences are GTSNPN and SVGIG (reference sequence). DNA of the CDR3: TGTGCCTGGGCCAGCTCTGGAAACACCATATATTTT. Protein product: CAWASSGNTIYF.

The rearrangement links TRBV7-3 to TRBJ2-5; 13 nucleotides line up with TRBD2. Looked up from germline, CDR1 is SGHTA and CDR2 is FQGTGA. After removal of 5 bases from V and 5 bases from J, the junction contained 5 bases not matched to a gene. There are 15 residues in the CDR3. The CDR3 DNA is TGTGCCAGCAGCCTTGGACTAGCGGGGGTCGAGACCCAGTACTTC. As protein: CASSLGLAGVETQYF.

This chain uses TRBV30 with TRBJ1-3; no clear D. Looked up from germline, CDR1 is GTSNPN and CDR2 is SVGIG (reference sequence). V gave up 6 bases and J gave up 0 bases, with 9 bases separating them. The CDR3 loop spans 13 amino acids. In DNA, the CDR3 is TGTGCCTGCCGGAGTATCTCTGGAAACACCATATATTTT. This encodes CACRSISGNTIYF. Complete variable domain (other parts from reference TRBV30 and TRBJ1-3): SQTIHQWPATLVQPVGSPLSLECTVEGTSNPNLYWYRQAAGRGLQLLFYSVGIGQISSEVPQNLSASRPQDRQFILSSKKLLLSDSGFYLCACRSISGNTIYFGEGSWLTVV.

V usage is TRBV7-2 and J usage is TRBJ2-5; 8 nucleotides match TRBD1. Germline loops: CDR1 SGHTA, CDR2 FQGNSA. J gave up 4 bases and V 5 bases, and 9 bases lay outside the gene matches. The CDR3 runs to 15 residues. CDR3 DNA sequence: TGTGCCAGCAGCGGACAGGGACCTCCGGGAGAGACCCAGTACTTC. The encoded protein is CASSGQGPPGETQYF.